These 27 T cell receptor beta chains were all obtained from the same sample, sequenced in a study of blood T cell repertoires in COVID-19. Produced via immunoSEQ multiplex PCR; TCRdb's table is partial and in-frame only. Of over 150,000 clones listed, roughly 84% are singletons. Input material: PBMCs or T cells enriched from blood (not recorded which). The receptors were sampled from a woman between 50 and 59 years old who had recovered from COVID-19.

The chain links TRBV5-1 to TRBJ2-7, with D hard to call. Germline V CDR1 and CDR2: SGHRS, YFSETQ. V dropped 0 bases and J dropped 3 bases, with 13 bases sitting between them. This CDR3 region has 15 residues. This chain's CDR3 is CASSLAGGSYYEQYF. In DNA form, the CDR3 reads TGCGCCAGCAGCTTGGCTGGCGGTTCCTACTACGAGCAGTACTTC.

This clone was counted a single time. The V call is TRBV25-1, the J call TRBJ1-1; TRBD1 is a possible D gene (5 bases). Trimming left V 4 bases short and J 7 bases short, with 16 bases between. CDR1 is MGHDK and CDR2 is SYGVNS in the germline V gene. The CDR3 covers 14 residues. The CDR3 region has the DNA TGTGCCAGCAGTGCCCATACAGGTTTCCTTGAAGCTTTCTTT. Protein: CASSAHTGFLEAFF.

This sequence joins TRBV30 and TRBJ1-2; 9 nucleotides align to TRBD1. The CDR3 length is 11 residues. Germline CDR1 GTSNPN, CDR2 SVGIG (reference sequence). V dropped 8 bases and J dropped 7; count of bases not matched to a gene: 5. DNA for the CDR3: TGTGCCGGGGACAGGGATACTGGCTACACCTTC. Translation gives CAGDRDTGYTF.

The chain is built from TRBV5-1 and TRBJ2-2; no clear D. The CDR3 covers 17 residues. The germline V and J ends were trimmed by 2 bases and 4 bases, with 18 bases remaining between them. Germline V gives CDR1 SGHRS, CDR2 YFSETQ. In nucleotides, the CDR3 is TGCGCCAGCAGCTTACGCCGCGAGGCTTATAGCACCGGGGAGCTGTTTTTT. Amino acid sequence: CASSLRREAYSTGELFF.

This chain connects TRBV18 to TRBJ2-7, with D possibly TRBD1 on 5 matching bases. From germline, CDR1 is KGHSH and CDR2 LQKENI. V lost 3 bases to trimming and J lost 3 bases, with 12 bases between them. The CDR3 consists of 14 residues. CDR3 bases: TGTGCCAGCTCACCCTTACAGGAAAACTACGAGCAGTACTTC. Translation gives CASSPLQENYEQYF.

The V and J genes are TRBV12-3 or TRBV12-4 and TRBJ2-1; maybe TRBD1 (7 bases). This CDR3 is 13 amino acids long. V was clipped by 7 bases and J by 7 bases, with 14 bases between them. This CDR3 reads CASIQGGMNEQFF. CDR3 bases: TGTGCCAGCATCCAGGGGGGTATGAATGAGCAGTTCTTC.

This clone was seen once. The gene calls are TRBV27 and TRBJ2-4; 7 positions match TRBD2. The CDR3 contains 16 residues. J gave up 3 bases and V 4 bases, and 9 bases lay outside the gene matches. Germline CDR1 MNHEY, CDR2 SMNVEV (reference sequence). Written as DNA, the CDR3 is TGTGCCAGCAGTTACCTGAGCGGGAAGGGCAAAAACATTCAGTACTTC. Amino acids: CASSYLSGKGKNIQYF.

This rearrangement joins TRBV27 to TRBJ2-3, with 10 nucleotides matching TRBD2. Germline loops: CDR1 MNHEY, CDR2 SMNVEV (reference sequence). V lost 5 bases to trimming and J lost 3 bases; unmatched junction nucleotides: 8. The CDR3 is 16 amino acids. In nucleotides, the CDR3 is TGTGCCAGCAGTCCGGTGGTAGCGGGAGGTACAGATACGCAGTATTTT. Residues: CASSPVVAGGTDTQYF.

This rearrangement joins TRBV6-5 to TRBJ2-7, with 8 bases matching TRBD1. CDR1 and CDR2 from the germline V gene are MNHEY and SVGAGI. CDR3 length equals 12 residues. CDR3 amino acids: CAVQGAAYEQYF. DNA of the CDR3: TGTGCGGTCCAGGGGGCCGCCTACGAGCAGTACTTC.

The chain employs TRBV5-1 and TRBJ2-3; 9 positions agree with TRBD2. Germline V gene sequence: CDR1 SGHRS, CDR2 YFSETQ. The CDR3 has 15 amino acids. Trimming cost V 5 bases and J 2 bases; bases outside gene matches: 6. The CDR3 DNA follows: TGCGCCAGCAGAGTGACTAGCGGATACACAGATACGCAGTATTTT. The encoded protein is CASRVTSGYTDTQYF.

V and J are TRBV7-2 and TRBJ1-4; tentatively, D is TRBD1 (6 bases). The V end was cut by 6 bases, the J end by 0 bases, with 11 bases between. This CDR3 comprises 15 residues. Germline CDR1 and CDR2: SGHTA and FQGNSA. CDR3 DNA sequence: TGTGCCAGCAGGAAGCAGGGGACAACTAATGAAAAACTGTTTTTT. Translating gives CASRKQGTTNEKLFF. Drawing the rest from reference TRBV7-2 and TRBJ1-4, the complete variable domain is GAGVSQSPSNKVTEKGKDVELRCDPISGHTALYWYRQSLGQGLEFLIYFQGNSAPDKSGLPSDRFSAERTGGSVSTLTIQRTQQEDSAVYLCASRKQGTTNEKLFFGSGTQLSVL.

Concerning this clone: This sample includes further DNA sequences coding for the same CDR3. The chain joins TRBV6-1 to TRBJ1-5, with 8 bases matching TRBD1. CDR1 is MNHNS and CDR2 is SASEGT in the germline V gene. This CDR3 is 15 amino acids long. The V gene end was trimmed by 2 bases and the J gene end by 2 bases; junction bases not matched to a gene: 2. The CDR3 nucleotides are TGTGCCAGCAGTGAATCCAGGGGGCGCAATCAGCCCCAGCATTTT. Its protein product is CASSESRGRNQPQHF.

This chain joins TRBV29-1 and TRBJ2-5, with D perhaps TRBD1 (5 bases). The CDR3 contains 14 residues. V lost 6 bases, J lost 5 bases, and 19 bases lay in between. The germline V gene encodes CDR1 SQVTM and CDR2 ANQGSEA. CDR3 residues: CSVNPGFGLETQYF. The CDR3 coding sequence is TGCAGCGTAAACCCAGGGTTCGGTTTGGAGACCCAGTACTTC.

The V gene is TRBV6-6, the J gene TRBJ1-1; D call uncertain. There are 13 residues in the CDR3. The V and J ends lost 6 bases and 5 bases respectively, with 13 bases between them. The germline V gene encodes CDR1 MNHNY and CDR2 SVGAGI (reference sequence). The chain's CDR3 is CASRNLESTEAFF. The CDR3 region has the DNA TGTGCCAGCAGGAACCTAGAATCTACTGAAGCTTTCTTT.

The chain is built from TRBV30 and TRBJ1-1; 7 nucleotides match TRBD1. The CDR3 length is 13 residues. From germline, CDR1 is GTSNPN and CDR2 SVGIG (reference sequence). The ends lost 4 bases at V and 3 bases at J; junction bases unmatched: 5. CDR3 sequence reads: CAWTDRVDTEAFF. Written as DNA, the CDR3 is TGTGCCTGGACCGACAGGGTGGACACTGAAGCTTTCTTT.

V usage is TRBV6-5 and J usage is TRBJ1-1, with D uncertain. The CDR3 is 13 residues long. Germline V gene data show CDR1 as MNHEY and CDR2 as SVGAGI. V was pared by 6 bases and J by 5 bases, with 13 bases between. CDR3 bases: TGTGCCAGCAGGCAGACCCAGGTGACTGAAGCTTTCTTT. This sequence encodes CASRQTQVTEAFF.

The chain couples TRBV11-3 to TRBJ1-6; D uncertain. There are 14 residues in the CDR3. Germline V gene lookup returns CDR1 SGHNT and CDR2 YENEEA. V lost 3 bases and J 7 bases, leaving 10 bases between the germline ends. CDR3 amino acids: CASSFYTKNSPLHF. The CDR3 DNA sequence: TGTGCCAGCAGCTTTTACACCAAAAATTCACCCCTCCACTTT.

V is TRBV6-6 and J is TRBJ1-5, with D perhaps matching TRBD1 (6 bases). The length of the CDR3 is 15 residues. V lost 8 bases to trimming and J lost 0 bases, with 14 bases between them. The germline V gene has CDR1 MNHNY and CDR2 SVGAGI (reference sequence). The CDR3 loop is CASYRTVYSNQPQHF. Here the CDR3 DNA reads TGTGCCAGCTACCGGACAGTTTATAGCAATCAGCCCCAGCATTTT.

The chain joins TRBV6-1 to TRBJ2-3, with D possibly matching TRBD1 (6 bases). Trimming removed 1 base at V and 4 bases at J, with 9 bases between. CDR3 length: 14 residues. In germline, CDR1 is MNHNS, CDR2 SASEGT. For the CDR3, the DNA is TGTGCCAGCAGTGAAGGCTCAGGGGCAGATACGCAGTATTTT. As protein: CASSEGSGADTQYF.

CDR3 residues: CASNIGTGQTGELFF. The CDR3 DNA is TGTGCCAGCAACATCGGGACAGGCCAAACCGGGGAGCTGTTTTTT. V and J are TRBV7-9 and TRBJ2-2; 8 bases line up with TRBD1. The CDR3 runs to 15 residues. J lost 5 bases, V lost 7 bases, and 9 bases had no gene match. Germline CDR1 and CDR2: SEHNR and FQNEAQ (reference sequence).

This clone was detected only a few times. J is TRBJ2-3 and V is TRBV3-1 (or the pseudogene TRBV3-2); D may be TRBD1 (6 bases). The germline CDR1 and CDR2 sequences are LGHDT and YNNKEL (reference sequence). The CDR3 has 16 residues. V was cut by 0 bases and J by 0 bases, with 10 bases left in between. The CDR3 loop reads CASSQDRGGSTDTQYF. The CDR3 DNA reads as TGTGCCAGCAGCCAAGACAGGGGCGGTAGCACAGATACGCAGTATTTT.

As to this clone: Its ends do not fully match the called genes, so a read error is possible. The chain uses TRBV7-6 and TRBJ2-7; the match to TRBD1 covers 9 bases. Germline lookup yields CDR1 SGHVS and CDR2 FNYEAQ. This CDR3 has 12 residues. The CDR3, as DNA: TGTGCCAGCAGCTCCCACAGGGGGCTACTCCTATTC. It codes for CASSSHRGLLLF.

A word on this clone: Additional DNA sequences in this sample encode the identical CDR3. For the CDR3, the DNA is TGTGCCAGCAGCTTAGGGGGTCAGGGGGCCACGAGGGACACCGGGGAGCTGTTTTTT. Its translation: CASSLGGQGATRDTGELFF. V usage is TRBV7-9 and J usage is TRBJ2-2; 8 nucleotides agree with TRBD1. This CDR3 comprises 19 residues. V dropped 1 base and J dropped 3; count of bases not matched to a gene: 13. Germline values: CDR1 SEHNR, CDR2 FQNEAQ (reference sequence).

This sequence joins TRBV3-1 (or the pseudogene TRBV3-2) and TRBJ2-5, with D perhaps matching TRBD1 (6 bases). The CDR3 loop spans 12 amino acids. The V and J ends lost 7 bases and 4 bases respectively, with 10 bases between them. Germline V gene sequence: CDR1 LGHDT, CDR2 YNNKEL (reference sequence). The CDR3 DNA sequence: TGTGCCAGCACTGACAGGCGAGAGACCCAGTACTTC. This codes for CASTDRRETQYF.

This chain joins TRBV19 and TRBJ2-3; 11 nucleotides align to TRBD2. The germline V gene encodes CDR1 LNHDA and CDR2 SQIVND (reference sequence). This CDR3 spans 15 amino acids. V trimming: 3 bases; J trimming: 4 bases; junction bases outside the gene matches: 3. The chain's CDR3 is CASSILAGGADTQYF. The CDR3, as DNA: TGTGCCAGTAGTATCCTAGCGGGAGGAGCAGATACGCAGTATTTT.

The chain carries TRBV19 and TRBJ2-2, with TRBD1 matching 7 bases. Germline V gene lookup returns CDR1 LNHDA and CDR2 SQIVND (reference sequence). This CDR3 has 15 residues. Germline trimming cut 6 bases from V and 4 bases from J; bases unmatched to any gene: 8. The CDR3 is CASRRGRGSTGELFF. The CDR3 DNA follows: TGTGCCAGTAGGAGGGGGCGAGGGAGCACCGGGGAGCTGTTTTTT.

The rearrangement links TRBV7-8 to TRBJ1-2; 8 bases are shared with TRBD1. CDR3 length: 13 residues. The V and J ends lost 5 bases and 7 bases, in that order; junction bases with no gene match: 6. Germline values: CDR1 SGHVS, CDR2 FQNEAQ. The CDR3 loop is CASSAGQGGGYTF. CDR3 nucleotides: TGTGCCAGCAGCGCCGGACAGGGCGGTGGCTACACCTTC.